A selection of T cell receptor beta chains follows, all from one sample in a study of blood T cells in healthy people across ages. Via MiXCR, TCRdb re-called the 5' RACE reads, giving one row per CDR3 protein. The sample contains 550,000 to 600,000 distinct CDR3 sequences, around 48% of which appear only once. Sequencing was done on a sample of blood. The receptors stem from an elderly man in good health. CDR3s include the opening cysteine and the closing phenylalanine or tryptophan. Size values are once, few and many counts, or a class for expanded clones, and some rows have none.

V	J	size	CDR3
TRBV7-2	TRBJ2-7	once	CASSTSVIYEQYF
TRBV6-5	TRBJ2-5	many	CASSSGRTSGISETQYF
TRBV20-1	TRBJ2-3	few	CSARVAANTDTQYF
TRBV20-1	TRBJ2-7	NA	CSARAGTSGRGYEQYF
TRBV20-1	TRBJ1-1	NA	CSATSTGKNTEAFF
TRBV4-2	TRBJ1-1	once	CASSRDSAEAFF
TRBV12-3/TRBV12-4	TRBJ1-1	once	CASSRQGGSLEAFF
TRBV6-2/TRBV6-3	TRBJ2-7	NA	CASSPVGKNYEQYF
TRBV6-6	TRBJ2-2	NA	CAGSMRAGDTGELFF
TRBV6-2/TRBV6-3	TRBJ2-5	many	CASRLAGSQETQYF
TRBV7-9	TRBJ1-2	NA	CASSLDAGTAIYGYTF
TRBV20-1	NA	NA	CSARDSGRGWLGQETQYF
TRBV18	TRBJ2-7	few	CASSPSSPVYEQYF
TRBV6-6	TRBJ2-2	few	CASSPTGGDTGELFF
TRBV11-2	TRBJ2-3	once	CASSSWGSGTTRTDTQYF
TRBV9	TRBJ2-3	few	CASSVSGGGTDTQYF
TRBV5-6	TRBJ1-5	NA	CASSFGLNQPQHF
TRBV7-9	TRBJ2-7	few	CASSSSGLTYEQYF
TRBV5-1	TRBJ1-1	few	CASSLDLANTEAFF
TRBV6-5	TRBJ2-3	NA	CASRSLAGGADTQYF
TRBV11-2	TRBJ2-1	NA	CASSPQPGGAYNEQFF